This TCR beta chain was documented in a study of T cell responses to AZD1222 COVID-19 vaccine. Concerning this clone itself: Its antigen remains unknown.

Clones were sequenced by immunoSEQ multiplex PCR, and TCRdb holds only the in-frame ones, with some missing. The repertoire holds some 40,000 clones, with around three quarters as singletons. The study's findings and limits: Repertoire sampling occurred only after the peak T cell response. Across the whole spike, CD4 TCRs peaked at regions 160-218 and 743-854.

Specimen: peripheral blood, collected on day 0 of AZD1222 vaccination. This clonotype was obtained from an adult in good health.

In nucleotides, the CDR3 is TGTGCCAGCAGCTTATGGGCTAGCGGGGGCACAGATACGCAGTATTTT. It encodes CASSLWASGGTDTQYF. V usage is TRBV7-2 and J usage is TRBJ2-3; 9 positions agree with TRBD2. The trim removed 2 bases at V and 1 base at J, leaving 4 bases unmatched. Germline V gives CDR1 SGHTA, CDR2 FQGNSA. This CDR3 region has 16 residues.